The clone carrying this T cell receptor beta chain was picked up one time. Its antigen is not identified. A much larger clone is a single base away; this may be a read error. One entry per CDR3 protein results from TCRdb running MiXCR on the multiplex PCR reads. The profile shows over 150,000 distinct CDR3 sequences, 30% to 40% of them singletons. This entry comes from a study of breast tumors, draining lymph nodes, adjacent tissues. Study results and caveats: Compared with lymph nodes, tumors were less diverse; compared with nontumor tissue, more. Luminal-like breast cancer showed significantly higher tumor–nontumor repertoire similarity than basal-like. The data were judged consistent with most tumor T cells coming from lymph node and expanding in tumor.

The lymph nodes were axillary draining lymph nodes from breast cancer patients. The clonotype was recovered from a female donor with breast cancer. Some clones in this sample may be carry-over from other donors' samples. The source material was axillary lymph node tissue.

In nucleotides, the CDR3 is TGTGCCAGCAGCTCCTCTTCGGGACAGAGCCAGCATTTT. Its protein is CASSSSSGQSQHF. The rearrangement links TRBV11-2 to TRBJ1-5, with 7 bases fitting TRBD1. The junction had 9 bases not matched to a gene; V was cut back by 4 bases and J by 12 bases. Germline V gene data show CDR1 as SGHAT and CDR2 as FQNNGV. The CDR3 is 13 amino acids. The full variable domain, in which reference TRBV11-2 and TRBJ1-5 provide the parts outside the CDR3, is EAGVAQSPRYKIIEKRQSVAFWCNPISGHATLYWYQQILGQGPKLLIQFQNNGVVDDSQLPKDRFSAERLKGVDSTLKIQPAKLEDSAVYLCASSSSSGQSQHFGDGTRLSIL.